This TCR beta chain comes out of a study of T cells in narcolepsy. Assay used: immunoSEQ multiplex PCR; TCRdb lists only in-frame clones, some missing. The repertoire holds around 30,000 clones, about 77% seen once, with over 1% in the top ten. Study-level results: Blood of same and different patients, but not healthy controls, reportedly held recurring autoreactive clonotypes. Same-patient CSF and blood CD4+ T cell clonotypes included HCRT-specific and TRIB2-specific autoreactive ones.

Remarks on this clone: Its antigen is unknown.

Germline CDR1 is MDHEN and CDR2 is SYDVKM. CDR3 size: 16 residues. V was clipped by 5 bases and J by 2 bases; unmatched bases: 6. This chain uses TRBV28 with TRBJ1-5, with 10 bases fitting TRBD1. The TCR sequence derives from a human donor with narcolepsy. Sequencing was done on a sample of CD45RA- memory CD4+ T cells from PBMCs. The CDR3 reads CASSGTGTGGNQPQHF. The CDR3 DNA reads as TGTGCCAGCAGTGGGACCGGGACAGGGGGCAATCAGCCCCAGCATTTT.